Presented here are 22 T cell receptor beta chains from one specimen sequenced in a study of T cell responses to AZD1222 COVID-19 vaccine. Sequencing was performed with immunoSEQ multiplex PCR; in TCRdb, only in-frame clones are kept and a portion is missing. The repertoire consists of 90,000 to 100,000 clones, with 85% occurring once and the leading ten covering 4.5%. The specimen was peripheral blood, collected 28 days after the second AZD1222 dose. These receptors came from an adult who received the AZD1222 COVID-19 vaccine.

The chain joins TRBV29-1 to TRBJ2-7; no clear D. Germline values: CDR1 SQVTM, CDR2 ANQGSEA. With 4 bases removed from V and 7 bases from J, the gap between germline ends came to 14 bases. The CDR3 is 12 residues long. The CDR3 loop reads CSVGALTGEQYF. The CDR3 nucleotides are TGCAGCGTTGGAGCTTTGACGGGTGAGCAGTACTTC.

CDR3 nucleotides: TGTGCCAGCAGCTCCCAGGGGGCGGGAGGGCCCCCCGGGGAGCTGTTTTTT. It encodes CASSSQGAGGPPGELFF. The chain has TRBV7-9 and TRBJ2-2, with D possibly TRBD2 on 9 matching bases. Trimming removed 4 bases from V and 6 bases from J, with 21 bases in between. The length of the CDR3 is 17 residues. The germline gives CDR1 SEHNR, CDR2 FQNEAQ (reference sequence).

The chain combines TRBV11-2 with TRBJ1-4; D unresolved. V lost 3 bases to trimming and J lost 7 bases, with 6 bases between them. The CDR3 has 12 residues. Germline CDR1 and CDR2: SGHAT and FQNNGV. CDR3 residues: CASSFTREKLFF. In DNA form, the CDR3 reads TGTGCCAGCAGCTTTACGCGTGAAAAACTGTTTTTT.

V and J are TRBV11-2 and TRBJ2-5, with 8 bases that match TRBD2. J gave up 5 bases and V 5 bases, and 19 bases lay outside the gene matches. Germline loops: CDR1 SGHAT, CDR2 FQNNGV. The CDR3 totals 18 residues. CDR3 amino acids: CASSGVQRGSLRAETQYF. As DNA, the CDR3 is TGTGCCAGCAGCGGTGTCCAGCGGGGGTCTCTCAGGGCGGAGACCCAGTACTTC.

This sequence joins TRBV10-1 and TRBJ2-7; the match to TRBD1 covers 8 bases. Germline CDR1 WNHNN, CDR2 SYGVQD (reference sequence). The CDR3 length is 13 residues. J gave up 3 bases and V 4 bases, and 2 bases lay outside the gene matches. The CDR3, as DNA: TGCGCCAGCAGTGGGACAGGGAACTACGAGCAGTACTTC. Translating gives CASSGTGNYEQYF.

The J gene is TRBJ2-2, the V gene TRBV6-5; D unclear. Germline V lookup: CDR1 MNHEY, CDR2 SVGAGI. The V end lost 0 bases, the J end lost 2 bases, and 10 bases lay between the germline ends. The CDR3 is 16 amino acids. The CDR3 nucleotides are TGTGCCAGCAGTTACTCCCCTCCCCATAACACCGGGGAGCTGTTTTTT. It specifies CASSYSPPHNTGELFF.

This chain joins TRBV7-2 and TRBJ2-2, with D unclear. CDR3 length: 14 amino acids. Germline CDR1 SGHTA, CDR2 FQGNSA. Trimming shortened V by 7 bases and J by 6 bases, and 15 bases separated the two germline ends. The CDR3 nucleotides are TGTGCCAGCACCCCCGTCGTTGGGGCCGGGGAGCTGTTTTTT. The encoded protein is CASTPVVGAGELFF. Looking up the rest from reference TRBV7-2 and TRBJ2-2 gives the full variable domain: GAGVSQSPSNKVTEKGKDVELRCDPISGHTALYWYRQSLGQGLEFLIYFQGNSAPDKSGLPSDRFSAERTGGSVSTLTIQRTQQEDSAVYLCASTPVVGAGELFFGEGSRLTVL.

The chain uses TRBV6-1 and TRBJ1-1, with D uncertain. From germline, CDR1 is MNHNS and CDR2 SASEGT. This CDR3 has 15 residues. V lost 0 bases and J lost 4, with 12 bases in between. DNA of the CDR3: TGTGCCAGCAGTGAAGCGATGGGGTTCGGCACTGAAGCTTTCTTT. Protein: CASSEAMGFGTEAFF.

This clone was detected only once. The J gene is TRBJ2-5, the V gene TRBV4-2, with 7 bases lining up with TRBD2. The CDR3 has 14 residues. CDR1 is LGHNA, CDR2 YNFKEQ, per germline. Trimming removed 2 bases from V and 5 bases from J; junction bases left unmatched: 5. CDR3 loop: CASSQSGGSETQYF. The CDR3 DNA reads TGTGCCAGCAGCCAATCGGGGGGTAGTGAGACCCAGTACTTC.

The gene calls are TRBV18 and TRBJ2-1; D unresolved. This CDR3 spans 13 amino acids. The ends were cut back, 4 bases at V and 1 base at J, with 5 bases in the middle. Per the germline V gene, CDR1 is KGHSH and CDR2 is LQKENI. In DNA, the CDR3 is TGTGCCAGCTCACACGAGTCCTACAATGAGCAGTTCTTC. This encodes CASSHESYNEQFF. Full variable domain (remainder filled in from reference TRBV18 and TRBJ2-1): NAGVMQNPRHLVRRRGQEARLRCSPMKGHSHVYWYRQLPEEGLKFMVYLQKENIIDESGMPKERFSAEFPKEGPSILRIQQVVRGDSAAYFCASSHESYNEQFFGPGTRLTVL.

The chain uses TRBV2 and TRBJ1-1, with D uncertain. CDR3 size: 13 residues. In germline, CDR1 is SNHLY, CDR2 FYNNEI. Trimming removed 6 bases from V and 4 bases from J, with 12 bases in between. The chain's CDR3 is CASSPQLSTEAFF. CDR3 bases: TGTGCCAGCAGCCCACAGTTAAGCACTGAAGCTTTCTTT. The entire variable domain, with the rest obtained from reference TRBV2 and TRBJ1-1, is as follows: EPEVTQTPSHQVTQMGQEVILRCVPISNHLYFYWYRQILGQKVEFLVSFYNNEISEKSEIFDDQFSVERPDGSNFTLKIRSTKLEDSAMYFCASSPQLSTEAFFGQGTRLTVV.

The chain joins TRBV28 to TRBJ1-3, with a possible D match to TRBD1 (5 bases). The germline CDR1 and CDR2 sequences are MDHEN and SYDVKM. The CDR3 contains 14 residues. The germline V and J ends were trimmed by 1 base and 5 bases, with 9 bases remaining between them. As DNA, the CDR3 is TGTGCCAGCAGTTTATCAGGGCCGCGAAACACCATATATTTT. Its translation: CASSLSGPRNTIYF.

The chain recombines TRBV11-3 with TRBJ2-1, with D perhaps TRBD1 (5 bases). The CDR3 covers 12 residues. Between the trimmed V and J ends, which lost 4 bases and 10 bases, there was a span of 11 bases. The germline gives CDR1 SGHNT, CDR2 YENEEA. CDR3 nucleotide sequence: TGTGCCAGCAGCTACGTGGGGCGGGAGCAGTTCTTC. Translation: CASSYVGREQFF.

The V gene is TRBV18, the J gene TRBJ2-1; D remains unclear. V was cut by 3 bases and J by 7 bases, with 16 bases left in between. In germline, CDR1 is KGHSH, CDR2 LQKENI. The CDR3 spans 15 residues. CDR3 in DNA: TGTGCCAGCTCACCTCACCATTTAGACGGAAATGAGCAGTTCTTC. Translating gives CASSPHHLDGNEQFF.

This clone has only a few counts. J is TRBJ2-7 and V is TRBV18; D unresolved. The ends were cut back, 5 bases at V and 0 bases at J, with 11 bases in the middle. CDR1 is KGHSH and CDR2 is LQKENI in the germline V gene. This CDR3 has 14 residues. DNA for the CDR3: TGTGCCAGCTCAACCGACAAGAGCTCCTACGAGCAGTACTTC. Its translation: CASSTDKSSYEQYF.

This clone came up once. V is TRBV12-3 or TRBV12-4 and J is TRBJ2-2; no clear D. This CDR3 region has 13 residues. The ends were cut back, 5 bases at V and 13 bases at J, with 17 bases in the middle. CDR3 amino acids: CASSPNLGPGLFF. In DNA, the CDR3 is TGTGCCAGCAGTCCAAACCTCGGCCCGGGGCTGTTTTTT.

This clone appeared a few times. The J gene is TRBJ1-1, the V gene TRBV12-3 or TRBV12-4, with 7 nucleotides matching TRBD1. Trimming removed 6 bases from V and 5 bases from J; junction bases left unmatched: 3. The CDR3 totals 12 residues. The CDR3 here is CASSQQGTEAFF. The CDR3 nucleotides read TGTGCCAGCAGCCAACAGGGGACTGAAGCTTTCTTT.

The rearrangement joins TRBV28 to TRBJ2-5; no clear D. Germline V gene sequence: CDR1 MDHEN, CDR2 SYDVKM. The CDR3 runs 14 residues. V lost 5 bases to trimming and J lost 1 base, with 11 bases between them. CDR3 sequence: CASSPMGLQETQYF. CDR3 bases: TGTGCCAGCAGTCCTATGGGCCTCCAAGAGACCCAGTACTTC.

The table lists this clone with a few counts. V is TRBV18 and J is TRBJ2-3, with unresolved D. Between the trimmed V and J ends, which lost 1 base and 5 bases, there was a span of 7 bases. The CDR3 is 13 amino acids. Germline V lookup: CDR1 KGHSH, CDR2 LQKENI. This CDR3 is CASSPLPRDTQYF. The DNA for the CDR3 is TGTGCCAGCTCACCACTTCCTAGAGATACGCAGTATTTT.

The chain uses TRBV14 and TRBJ2-7, with D possibly matching TRBD1 (6 bases). Between the trimmed V and J ends, which lost 4 bases and 6 bases, there was a span of 10 bases. Germline-derived CDR1 and CDR2 are SGHDN and FVKESK. This CDR3 comprises 12 residues. In DNA, the CDR3 is TGTGCCAGCAGCCCAGGGGTAGGCGAGCAGTACTTC. Translated, it gives CASSPGVGEQYF.

The J gene is TRBJ1-2, the V gene TRBV10-3, with D possibly matching TRBD1 (5 bases). Trimming took 5 bases from V and 2 from J, leaving 9 bases between them. This CDR3 region has 13 residues. Germline lookup yields CDR1 ENHRY and CDR2 SYGVKD. The CDR3: CAISQQVNYGYTF. In DNA, the CDR3 is TGTGCCATCAGTCAACAGGTAAACTATGGCTACACCTTC.

This clone was counted only a few times. The chain joins TRBV12-5 to TRBJ2-3; tentative D call: TRBD2 (5 bases). The CDR3 contains 14 residues. Trimming cost V 2 bases and J 5 bases, with 11 bases left between them. Germline V gene data show CDR1 as LGHNT and CDR2 as FRNRAP. The CDR3 bases are TGTGCTAGTGGTTTGAGTAGTGAGGGAGATACGCAGTATTTT. Translating it yields CASGLSSEGDTQYF. Full variable domain (rest looked up from reference TRBV12-5 and TRBJ2-3): DARVTQTPRHKVTEMGQEVTMRCQPILGHNTVFWYRQTMMQGLELLAYFRNRAPLDDSGMPKDRFSAEMPDATLATLKIQPSEPRDSAVYFCASGLSSEGDTQYFGPGTRLTVL.